A single sample is the source of the 31 T cell receptor beta chains below, sequenced in a study of shared clonotypes between healthy human individuals. The table came from immunoSEQ multiplex PCR; TCRdb's copy has only in-frame clones and leaves some out. Altogether about 2 million clones are present, 95% being singletons, with the ten largest covering about 0.13%. The sample consisted of naive CD4+ T cells sorted from blood. Sample subset: CD45RA+ positively selected. These receptors were collected from a man aged 18 to 29 in good health.

CDR3 in DNA: TGTGCCAGCAGCCCCAGGGGGCCGCAGGGGGCGAATGGCTACACCTTC. Translation gives CASSPRGPQGANGYTF. The V and J genes are TRBV11-2 and TRBJ1-2; 8 nucleotides match TRBD1. Trimming removed 5 bases from V and 6 bases from J; junction bases left unmatched: 14. The V gene's germline CDR1 is SGHAT and CDR2 FQNNGV. The CDR3 loop spans 16 amino acids.

This clone was counted once. V usage is TRBV2 and J usage is TRBJ2-5, with D hard to call. Germline CDR1 is SNHLY and CDR2 is FYNNEI. V gave up 6 bases and J gave up 5 bases, with 16 bases separating them. The CDR3 runs 14 residues. The chain's CDR3 is CASSGPGLGETQYF. CDR3 DNA: TGTGCCAGCAGCGGACCAGGCCTCGGGGAGACCCAGTACTTC.

The V gene is TRBV7-9, the J gene TRBJ2-7, with a weak D call TRBD2 (5 bases). The germline CDR1 and CDR2 sequences are SEHNR and FQNEAQ (reference sequence). Trimming left V 0 bases short and J 5 bases short, with 17 bases between. There are 16 residues in the CDR3. CDR3 loop: CASSLAYGRGFHEQYF. In DNA form, the CDR3 reads TGTGCCAGCAGCTTAGCGTATGGACGAGGGTTTCACGAGCAGTACTTC.

This clone was counted once. The rearrangement uses TRBV6-6 and TRBJ2-5; D is perhaps TRBD1 or TRBD2 (5 bases each). Germline values: CDR1 MNHNY, CDR2 SVGAGI (reference sequence). Trimming cost V 0 bases and J 5 bases, with 13 bases left between them. CDR3 length: 15 amino acids. Here the CDR3 DNA reads TGTGCCAGCAGTTACTCGGGGGTGGTTGGGGAGACCCAGTACTTC. Residues: CASSYSGVVGETQYF.

Here the CDR3 reads CASSQDLGGNTIYF. The CDR3 coding sequence is TGTGCCAGCAGCCAAGATCTTGGCGGAAACACCATATATTTT. This chain uses TRBV4-2 with TRBJ1-3; D uncertain. There are 14 residues in the CDR3. V was trimmed by 0 bases and J by 4 bases, leaving 7 bases between them. CDR1 LGHNA and CDR2 YNFKEQ come from the germline V gene.

As concerns this clone: This sample also contains other DNA sequences that code for the same CDR3. The chain joins TRBV7-2 to TRBJ2-7; D gene ambiguous. Per germline, CDR1 SGHTA and CDR2 FQGNSA. The CDR3 covers 14 residues. V was cut by 5 bases and J by 2 bases, with 13 bases left in between. The CDR3 loop reads CASSLTRLTYEQYF. CDR3 sequence (DNA): TGTGCCAGCAGCCTTACACGCCTCACCTACGAGCAGTACTTC.

The chain has TRBV27 and TRBJ2-1, with TRBD1 matching over 8 bases. CDR1 and CDR2 (germline): MNHEY, SMNVEV (reference sequence). The CDR3 contains 12 residues. Trimming removed 2 bases from V and 10 bases from J; junction bases left unmatched: 1. This chain's CDR3 is CASSLAGGEQFF. The CDR3 DNA reads as TGTGCCAGCAGTTTAGCAGGGGGCGAGCAGTTCTTC.

The rearrangement uses TRBV9 and TRBJ2-1; D is unresolved. V shed 0 bases and J shed 5 bases, with 12 bases lying between them. Germline CDR1 SGDLS, CDR2 YYNGEE. The CDR3 has 15 residues. The CDR3 DNA reads as TGTGCCAGCAGCGTAGCTAGGGAAGTAAACAATGAGCAGTTCTTC. Its translation: CASSVAREVNNEQFF.

V and J are TRBV5-5 and TRBJ1-2, with D possibly TRBD1 on 6 matching bases. Germline lookup yields CDR1 SGHKS and CDR2 YYEKEE (reference sequence). V lost 4 bases and J 7 bases, leaving 14 bases between the germline ends. The CDR3 totals 13 residues. The CDR3 DNA reads as TGTGCCAGCAGCCCTGGGGGGGCTCCTGGCTACACCTTC. Translated, it gives CASSPGGAPGYTF.

Comment on this clone: Other DNA sequences in this specimen translate into the identical CDR3. J is TRBJ1-5 and V is TRBV18; 9 bases are a match to TRBD1. The CDR3 has 16 residues. V trimming: 4 bases; J trimming: 1 base; junction bases outside the gene matches: 5. Germline CDR1 reads KGHSH; CDR2 reads LQKENI. CDR3 amino acids: CASSQQGAGSNQPQHF. Written as DNA, the CDR3 is TGTGCCAGCTCACAACAGGGGGCCGGGAGCAATCAGCCCCAGCATTTT.

The chain uses TRBV1 and TRBJ1-1; the D call TRBD1 from the table was never checked on the DNA. TRBV1 is a pseudogene. The CDR3 runs 17 residues. Here the CDR3 DNA reads TGCACCAGCAGCCTAGACGTTGACAGGGGACGATTGACTGAAGCTTTCTTT. It is translated as CTSSLDVDRGRLTEAFF.

V gene TRBV4-1 combines with J gene TRBJ1-1; possible D gene TRBD1, 5 bases. The CDR3 is 14 residues long. The V gene lost 4 bases and the J gene lost 5 bases, with 14 bases spanning the gap. Germline values: CDR1 MGHRA, CDR2 YSYEKL. CDR3 nucleotide sequence: TGCGCCAGCAGCCCCCCTGGGGCAGGTACTGAAGCTTTCTTT. This sequence encodes CASSPPGAGTEAFF.

This clone was counted once. Different DNA sequences within this sample yield the same CDR3. This chain uses TRBV5-1 with TRBJ2-3, with D unresolved. The ends were cut back, 2 bases at V and 0 bases at J, with 4 bases in the middle. The CDR3 totals 13 residues. The germline CDR1 and CDR2 sequences are SGHRS and YFSETQ. The CDR3 region is CASSFGSTDTQYF. The CDR3, as DNA: TGCGCCAGCAGCTTCGGCAGCACAGATACGCAGTATTTT.

The chain has TRBV18 and TRBJ1-5; 10 bases align to TRBD1. CDR3 length: 14 amino acids. Unmatched junction bases numbered 4, after V lost 6 bases and J lost 5 bases. Germline V gene data show CDR1 as KGHSH and CDR2 as LQKENI. The CDR3 sequence is CASSGGTGDQPQHF. CDR3 sequence (DNA): TGTGCCAGCTCGGGGGGGACAGGGGATCAGCCCCAGCATTTT.

The chain couples TRBV5-1 to TRBJ2-2; 9 bases match TRBD2. The junction had 8 bases not matched to a gene; V was cut back by 4 bases and J by 7 bases. The germline CDR1 and CDR2 sequences are SGHRS and YFSETQ. This CDR3 region has 15 residues. CDR3: CASSPAGGSSGELFF. CDR3 nucleotides: TGCGCCAGCAGCCCCGCGGGGGGGAGTAGCGGGGAGCTGTTTTTT. Complete variable domain (other parts from reference TRBV5-1 and TRBJ2-2): KAGVTQTPRYLIKTRGQQVTLSCSPISGHRSVSWYQQTPGQGLQFLFEYFSETQRNKGNFPGRFSGRQFSNSRSEMNVSTLELGDSALYLCASSPAGGSSGELFFGEGSRLTVL.

The chain uses TRBV11-2 and TRBJ1-1, with a tentative D call TRBD1 (5 bases). V was shortened by 5 bases and J by 4 bases, with 8 bases between the two germline ends. The CDR3 loop spans 12 amino acids. Germline V gene sequence: CDR1 SGHAT, CDR2 FQNNGV. As DNA, the CDR3 is TGTGCCAGCAGCGCGGGGACCACTGAAGCTTTCTTT. Its protein is CASSAGTTEAFF.

V usage is TRBV30 and J usage is TRBJ2-4, with TRBD1 identical over 9 bases. V was clipped by 2 bases and J by 6 bases; unmatched bases: 14. Germline CDR1 is GTSNPN and CDR2 is SVGIG (reference sequence). The CDR3 is 17 residues long. CDR3 sequence: CAWSRGGTGIMGNIQYF. The CDR3 DNA follows: TGTGCCTGGAGTAGGGGGGGGACAGGGATTATGGGAAACATTCAGTACTTC.

The V and J genes are TRBV28 and TRBJ1-5; 11 bases fit TRBD1. The CDR3 length is 15 residues. Germline-derived CDR1 and CDR2 are MDHEN and SYDVKM. Trimming at V came to 4 bases and at J to 6 bases, leaving 5 bases not matched to a gene. The CDR3 coding sequence is TGTGCCAGCAGTTCGGGACAGGGGGACGGTCAGCCCCAGCATTTT. Protein product: CASSSGQGDGQPQHF.

This chain joins TRBV2 and TRBJ1-3; D perhaps matches TRBD1 (6 bases). Trimming stripped 6 bases from V and 4 bases from J, with 25 bases between. The CDR3 is 18 amino acids. Germline values: CDR1 SNHLY, CDR2 FYNNEI. Here the CDR3 DNA reads TGTGCCAGCAGCCGTTATGGCCTACAGGGAACAGTGGGAAACACCATATATTTT. Translated: CASSRYGLQGTVGNTIYF.

The genes are TRBV5-6 and TRBJ2-4; 7 bases align to TRBD1. Germline values: CDR1 SGHDT, CDR2 YYEEEE. CDR3 size: 15 residues. The V gene end was trimmed by 4 bases and the J gene end by 8 bases; junction bases not matched to a gene: 12. The CDR3 DNA sequence: TGTGCCAGCAGCGGCTACGACAGGGATAATGACATTCAGTACTTC. Amino acid sequence: CASSGYDRDNDIQYF.

V and J are TRBV11-2 and TRBJ2-7; a weak D match, TRBD1 (5 bases). The CDR3 consists of 16 residues. V was cut by 0 bases and J by 2 bases, with 14 bases left in between. The germline V gene encodes CDR1 SGHAT and CDR2 FQNNGV. This chain's CDR3 is CASSLDLTVTTYEQYF. DNA of the CDR3: TGTGCCAGCAGCTTAGATTTGACAGTGACGACCTACGAGCAGTACTTC.

The CDR3 sequence is CASSQPSGNEQYF. The CDR3 DNA is TGTGCCAGCAGCCAACCCTCAGGTAACGAGCAGTACTTC. V usage is TRBV7-9 and J usage is TRBJ2-7; D is uncertain. The CDR3 has 13 residues. V was shortened by 5 bases and J by 5 bases, with 13 bases between the two germline ends. Germline CDR1 reads SEHNR; CDR2 reads FQNEAQ (reference sequence).

CDR3 protein: CASLDGAYGYTF. CDR3 bases: TGTGCCAGCTTGGACGGGGCTTATGGCTACACCTTC. The gene calls are TRBV28 and TRBJ1-2, with a weak D call TRBD1 (5 bases). The CDR3 has 12 amino acids. Germline values: CDR1 MDHEN, CDR2 SYDVKM. The V end was cut by 8 bases, the J end by 5 bases, with 12 bases between.

The chain is built from TRBV2 and TRBJ1-6, with D perhaps TRBD1 (6 bases). CDR3 length: 16 amino acids. CDR1 and CDR2 from the germline V gene are SNHLY and FYNNEI. V gave up 6 bases and J gave up 10 bases, with 22 bases separating them. As DNA, the CDR3 is TGTGCCAGCAGCGGGGCCCCCGGGACATCGTCATCACCCCTCCACTTT. Protein sequence: CASSGAPGTSSSPLHF.

The chain employs TRBV30 and TRBJ1-1; D is uncertain. The length of the CDR3 is 13 residues. Per germline, CDR1 GTSNPN and CDR2 SVGIG (reference sequence). V lost 1 base and J lost 0, with 6 bases in between. CDR3 amino acids: CAWSGALNTEAFF. DNA for the CDR3: TGTGCCTGGAGTGGGGCATTGAACACTGAAGCTTTCTTT.

The rearrangement links TRBV5-1 to TRBJ1-6; D is ambiguous. The CDR3 extends over 15 amino acids. Trimming removed 0 bases from V and 7 bases from J, with 11 bases in between. The germline CDR1 and CDR2 sequences are SGHRS and YFSETQ. DNA for the CDR3: TGCGCCAGCAGCTTGGCCGGAAACCCAAATTCACCCCTCCACTTT. Amino acid sequence: CASSLAGNPNSPLHF.

The V call is TRBV10-3, the J call TRBJ1-2; 10 positions agree with TRBD1. The CDR3 contains 15 residues. The germline gives CDR1 ENHRY, CDR2 SYGVKD. The V and J ends lost 4 bases and 5 bases, in that order; junction bases with no gene match: 7. Here the CDR3 reads CAISAGTGVQYGYTF. The CDR3 nucleotides are TGTGCCATCAGTGCCGGGACAGGGGTTCAATATGGCTACACCTTC.

V and J are TRBV6-5 and TRBJ1-2, with D hard to call. This CDR3 spans 13 amino acids. Germline V gene lookup returns CDR1 MNHEY and CDR2 SVGAGI. The V gene lost 6 bases and the J gene lost 4 bases, with 12 bases spanning the gap. CDR3 amino acids: CASRDSIGYGYTF. In DNA, the CDR3 is TGTGCCAGCAGGGACTCCATAGGCTATGGCTACACCTTC.

This chain connects TRBV7-9 to TRBJ2-6; the D is unclear. Trimming removed 7 bases from V and 2 bases from J, with 9 bases in between. CDR3 length: 14 residues. Per the germline V gene, CDR1 is SEHNR and CDR2 is FQNEAQ (reference sequence). The CDR3 spells CASIQGAGANVLTF. CDR3 nucleotides: TGTGCCAGCATCCAAGGAGCTGGGGCCAACGTCCTGACTTTC.

A single count supports this clone. The rearrangement uses TRBV7-2 and TRBJ1-1; 7 nucleotides match TRBD1. The CDR3 is made up of 17 amino acids. CDR1 is SGHTA and CDR2 is FQGNSA in the germline V gene. Germline trimming cut 0 bases from V and 4 bases from J; bases unmatched to any gene: 11. CDR3 DNA: TGTGCCAGCAGCTTAGCTTGGACAGGTCTGATCGGCACTGAAGCTTTCTTT. Translating gives CASSLAWTGLIGTEAFF.

The genes are TRBV9 and TRBJ2-7; 7 bases agree with TRBD1. CDR3 size: 15 residues. The V gene end was trimmed by 4 bases and the J gene end by 6 bases; junction bases not matched to a gene: 13. Germline loops: CDR1 SGDLS, CDR2 YYNGEE. The CDR3: CASSPGQPQESEQYF. The CDR3 coding sequence is TGTGCCAGCAGCCCGGGACAGCCCCAGGAAAGCGAGCAGTACTTC.